This record looks at one T cell receptor beta chain sequence and its context. TCR beta rearrangements were amplified from peripheral blood genomic DNA. Multiplex touch-down PCR with TRB-A/B primers amplified rearranged V-D-J TRB sequences. TCRdb fed the multiplex PCR reads into MiXCR, producing one record per CDR3 protein. In the table there are about 6,300 distinct CDR3 sequences, 35% of which are singletons. This entry belongs to a study of T cell repertoires in aging, cancer and after chemotherapy. Study overall: The full dataset contained several million TCR reads.

With 6 bases clipped from V and 5 bases from J, the junction kept 10 bases outside the gene matches. The CDR3 totals 14 residues. CDR1 MNHEY and CDR2 SVGAGI come from the germline V gene. V is TRBV6-5 and J is TRBJ2-7; TRBD2 matches 7 bases. The sample consisted of blood. The clonotype comes from a human donor in good health. CDR3 sequence reads: CASSSGVPYDEQYF. The CDR3 DNA follows: TGTGCCAGCAGCAGCGGGGTGCCTTACGACGAGCAGTACTTC.